The source of this T cell receptor (beta chain) is a study of CXCR3-negative and CXCR3-positive naive CD8 T cells. Study-level points and caveats: Relative to CXCR3-negative naive cells, CXCR3-positive naive cells had more hydrophobic TRB CDR3s. TRBV-TRBJ usage matched between naive CXCR3-negative and CXCR3-positive cells but not between memory cells.

Germline V lookup: CDR1 SQVTM, CDR2 ANQGSEA. This CDR3 region has 17 residues. Judged by frequency, this clonotype is medium-sized (0.01 to 0.1%). Its antigen is as yet unknown. The TRB cDNA libraries were prepared by 5' RACE with UMI labels. TCRdb re-called the 5' RACE reads and shows each CDR3 protein once, DNA omitted. The sample table sets out around 7,000 distinct CDR3 sequences. The chain carries TRBV29-1 and TRBJ2-2; as DNA is missing, the TRBD2 call by TCRdb cannot be tested. The TCR sequence derives from a human donor in good health. Some clones in this sample may be carry-over from other donors' samples. Sequences were obtained from naive CXCR3+ CD8+ T cells from blood. Stated subset: CD45RO-CCR7+CD27+CD95- naive CD8+ T cells expressing CXCR3 (TNR3+). CDR3 region: CSVETSPGEGRTGELFF.